These 14 T cell receptor beta chains were sequenced from one sample in a study of shared clonotypes between healthy human individuals. CD45RO-negative cells were positively selected for CCR7, leaving out terminally differentiated effector memory CD45RA+ cells. Generated by immunoSEQ multiplex PCR, the TCRdb table keeps only in-frame clones and is missing some. In the table there are about 2 million clones, about 95% of which are singletons. Source material: naive CD8+ T cells sorted from blood. The receptor set was obtained from a man between 18 and 35 years old in good health.

This chain joins TRBV29-1 and TRBJ1-2; TRBD1 matches at 7 bases. CDR3 length equals 14 residues. Germline trimming cut 6 bases from V and 0 bases from J; bases unmatched to any gene: 7. Per the germline V gene, CDR1 is SQVTM and CDR2 is ANQGSEA. CDR3 residues: CSVIGTETNYGYTF. CDR3 in DNA: TGCAGCGTCATTGGGACAGAAACTAACTATGGCTACACCTTC.

The gene calls are TRBV5-4 and TRBJ1-1; D not certain. CDR1 and CDR2 from the germline V gene are SGHNT and YYREEE (reference sequence). The V and J ends lost 4 bases and 1 base respectively, with 17 bases between them. The CDR3 extends over 16 amino acids. The CDR3 coding sequence is TGTGCCAGCAGCCCTCCGACGTTGCGGGGGAACACTGAAGCTTTCTTT. Its protein is CASSPPTLRGNTEAFF.

The rearrangement uses TRBV13 and TRBJ2-3; TRBD2 matches 13 bases. The germline gives CDR1 PRHDT, CDR2 FYEKMQ (reference sequence). This CDR3 contains 18 residues. V lost 4 bases, J lost 2 bases, and 9 bases stayed unmatched. In DNA, the CDR3 is TGTGCCAGCAGCTACCGCCTAGGACTAGCGGGGGCCACAGATACGCAGTATTTT. It specifies CASSYRLGLAGATDTQYF.

Points on this clone: Distinct nucleotide sequences in the sample also encode this CDR3. V usage is TRBV27 and J usage is TRBJ2-1; the match to TRBD2 covers 13 bases. After removal of 4 bases from V and 6 bases from J, the junction contained 3 bases not matched to a gene. The CDR3 contains 15 residues. The germline gives CDR1 MNHEY, CDR2 SMNVEV (reference sequence). The CDR3 DNA reads TGTGCCAGCAGTTCACTAGCGGGGGGGCTCAATGAGCAGTTCTTC. Protein sequence: CASSSLAGGLNEQFF.

The chain uses TRBV6-5 and TRBJ2-1, with a weak D call TRBD2 (6 bases). V was clipped by 6 bases and J by 0 bases, with 12 bases between them. The CDR3 contains 15 residues. Germline V gene sequence: CDR1 MNHEY, CDR2 SVGAGI. The CDR3 loop is CASRRGISSYNEQFF. DNA for the CDR3: TGTGCCAGCAGACGCGGGATTTCCTCCTACAATGAGCAGTTCTTC.

CDR3 DNA: TGTGCCAGCACCAAACTGACACGGGACTACGAGCAGTACTTC. As protein: CASTKLTRDYEQYF. The V and J genes are TRBV5-6 and TRBJ2-7; possible D gene TRBD2, 5 bases. This CDR3 comprises 14 residues. The ends were cut back, 6 bases at V and 3 bases at J, with 16 bases in the middle. Germline values: CDR1 SGHDT, CDR2 YYEEEE.

This clone was seen only a few times. The sample holds other DNA sequences that translate to the same CDR3. This sequence joins TRBV5-1 and TRBJ2-7, with D possibly called TRBD1 or TRBD2 (5 bases each). This CDR3 is built from 11 residues. V was cut by 4 bases and J by 3 bases, with 5 bases left in between. CDR1 SGHRS and CDR2 YFSETQ come from the germline V gene. The CDR3 nucleotides are TGCGCCAGCAGCGGGGGCTACGAGCAGTACTTC. Its translation is CASSGGYEQYF.

The chain recombines TRBV5-1 with TRBJ2-2, with D perhaps matching TRBD2 (5 bases). V lost 5 bases, J lost 9 bases, and 20 bases lay in between. From germline, CDR1 is SGHRS and CDR2 YFSETQ. The CDR3 has 15 amino acids. In DNA form, the CDR3 reads TGCGCCAGCAGTTTCGGCCCACGGGGTCCCAGGGAGCTGTTTTTT. Its protein is CASSFGPRGPRELFF.

Remarks on this clone: This sample also contains other DNA sequences that code for the same CDR3. The rearrangement joins TRBV4-3 to TRBJ2-1; D is possibly TRBD1 or TRBD2 (5 bases each). Germline lookup yields CDR1 LGHNA and CDR2 YSLEER. V lost 0 bases and J lost 1, with 10 bases in between. This CDR3 comprises 16 residues. The chain's CDR3 is CASSQDRGGSYNEQFF. CDR3 nucleotides: TGCGCCAGCAGCCAAGATCGGGGCGGGTCCTACAATGAGCAGTTCTTC.

As to this clone: Other nucleotide sequences in the sample specify the same CDR3. The V gene is TRBV27, the J gene TRBJ1-5, with TRBD1 as a possible D gene (6 bases). This CDR3 is 16 amino acids long. Trimming stripped 0 bases from V and 2 bases from J, with 11 bases between. Germline lookup yields CDR1 MNHEY and CDR2 SMNVEV (reference sequence). The CDR3 DNA sequence: TGTGCCAGCAGTTTATCGGGGGGGGCCGGCAATCAGCCCCAGCATTTT. It is translated as CASSLSGGAGNQPQHF.

Comments on this clone: This same CDR3 is encoded by further DNA sequences in the sample. The CDR3 is CASSPGLAGLTDTQYF. The CDR3 nucleotides read TGTGCCAGCAGTCCCGGACTAGCGGGACTTACAGATACGCAGTATTTT. The chain combines TRBV7-2 with TRBJ2-3; 12 bases match TRBD2. The CDR3 length is 16 residues. V shed 6 bases, J shed 3 bases, and the junction held 7 bases outside the gene matches. Germline V gives CDR1 SGHTA, CDR2 FQGNSA.

The rearrangement joins TRBV7-9 to TRBJ2-4; 12 nucleotides align to TRBD1. The ends lost 6 bases at V and 2 bases at J; junction bases unmatched: 11. The CDR3 covers 18 residues. Germline V lookup: CDR1 SEHNR, CDR2 FQNEAQ (reference sequence). The CDR3 DNA reads TGTGCCAGCAGTCCTCGGATAGGGACAGGGGGCACCAAAAACATTCAGTACTTC. Translating gives CASSPRIGTGGTKNIQYF.

The chain recombines TRBV4-1 with TRBJ2-7, with TRBD1 identical over 7 bases. The CDR3 length is 13 residues. With 4 bases clipped from V and 3 bases from J, the junction kept 3 bases outside the gene matches. Per germline, CDR1 MGHRA and CDR2 YSYEKL. DNA for the CDR3: TGCGCCAGCAGCCCGTCAGGGGGCTACGAGCAGTACTTC. Translated: CASSPSGGYEQYF.

The chain recombines TRBV13 with TRBJ2-3; TRBD2 matches at 9 bases. V gave up 2 bases and J gave up 4 bases; unmatched junction bases: 4. Germline assignment: CDR1 PRHDT and CDR2 FYEKMQ (reference sequence). This CDR3 is 15 amino acids long. CDR3 DNA sequence: TGTGCCAGCAGCTTAAATGCGGGAGGGGCAGATACGCAGTATTTT. It translates to CASSLNAGGADTQYF.